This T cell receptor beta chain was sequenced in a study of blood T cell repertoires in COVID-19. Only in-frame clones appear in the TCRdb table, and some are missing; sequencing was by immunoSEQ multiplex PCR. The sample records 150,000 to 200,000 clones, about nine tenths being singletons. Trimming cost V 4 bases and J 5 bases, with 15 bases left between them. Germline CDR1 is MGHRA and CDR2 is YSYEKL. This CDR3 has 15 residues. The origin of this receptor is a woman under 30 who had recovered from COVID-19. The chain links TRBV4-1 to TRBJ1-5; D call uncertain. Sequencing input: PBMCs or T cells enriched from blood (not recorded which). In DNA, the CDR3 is TGCGCCAGCAGCCGAGACCTCGGCGGGGATCAGCCCCAGCATTTT. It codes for CASSRDLGGDQPQHF.